One and the same sample provided the 9 T cell receptor beta chains below, sequenced in a study of blood T cell repertoires in COVID-19. This table comes from immunoSEQ multiplex PCR, and its TCRdb copy is limited to in-frame clones, with some not included. The table has hundreds of thousands of clones, less than 90% seen once. Input material: PBMCs or T cells enriched from blood (not recorded which). These receptors were taken from a woman aged 55-69 years who had recovered from COVID-19.

The chain carries TRBV27 and TRBJ2-7, with TRBD1 as a possible D gene (6 bases). The length of the CDR3 is 15 residues. From germline, CDR1 is MNHEY and CDR2 SMNVEV (reference sequence). The V gene lost 0 bases and the J gene lost 3 bases, with 12 bases spanning the gap. The CDR3 loop is CASSLSRQVVYEQYV. CDR3 in DNA: TGTGCCAGCAGTTTATCCCGACAGGTAGTCTACGAGCAGTACGTC.

Only one count was recorded for this clone. The genes are TRBV5-1 and TRBJ1-1, with D tentatively TRBD1 (5 bases). The V end was cut by 0 bases, the J end by 8 bases, with 14 bases between. The CDR3 loop spans 14 amino acids. Looked up from germline, CDR1 is SGHRS and CDR2 is YFSETQ. The CDR3 loop is CASSLGQTQFEAFF. CDR3 in DNA: TGCGCCAGCAGCTTGGGACAGACCCAATTCGAAGCTTTCTTT.

The CDR3 spells CASSRWDSRELQQYF. CDR3 nucleotide sequence: TGTGCCAGCAGCCGTTGGGACAGCCGGGAATTACAGCAGTACTTC. V is TRBV6-5 and J is TRBJ2-7; the match to TRBD1 covers 7 bases. CDR3 length: 15 residues. After removal of 6 bases from V and 8 bases from J, the junction contained 16 bases not matched to a gene. Germline V CDR1 and CDR2: MNHEY, SVGAGI.

This rearrangement joins TRBV2 to TRBJ1-3, with D unclear. Trimming removed 1 base at V and 1 base at J, with 14 bases between. Germline V CDR1 and CDR2: SNHLY, FYNNEI. The CDR3 covers 17 residues. CDR3 nucleotide sequence: TGTGCCAGCAGTGAAGTGTGGGTTGAGGGATCTGGAAACACCATATATTTT. Its translation: CASSEVWVEGSGNTIYF.

The chain carries TRBV3-1 (or the pseudogene TRBV3-2) and TRBJ2-7, with 7 nucleotides matching TRBD2. Germline CDR1 is LGHDT and CDR2 is YNNKEL (reference sequence). V lost 4 bases and J lost 2; bases outside the gene matches: 11. The CDR3 is made up of 16 amino acids. Here the CDR3 DNA reads TGTGCCAGCAGCCCAACCCGGGGCGGGGGAACCTACGAGCAGTACTTC. Translated: CASSPTRGGGTYEQYF.

Written as DNA, the CDR3 is TGTGCCAGCAGTTTGTTGGGGGGGCGTAGCGGTCAGCCCCAGCATTTT. Its translation is CASSLLGGRSGQPQHF. This chain uses TRBV28 with TRBJ1-5; the D gene is possibly TRBD1 (6 bases). The CDR3 runs to 16 residues. V lost 3 bases and J 6 bases, leaving 18 bases between the germline ends. Germline V gives CDR1 MDHEN, CDR2 SYDVKM.

The chain carries TRBV5-1 and TRBJ1-6; D might be TRBD1 (5 bases). The V end was cut by 3 bases, the J end by 9 bases, with 13 bases between. Germline V gene sequence: CDR1 SGHRS, CDR2 YFSETQ. This CDR3 spans 14 amino acids. CDR3 DNA: TGCGCCAGCAGCTCGCAGGGAAATGGTTCACCCCTCCACTTT. Its translation is CASSSQGNGSPLHF.

The chain joins TRBV27 to TRBJ2-7; 7 nucleotides agree with TRBD1. CDR1 and CDR2 from the germline V gene are MNHEY and SMNVEV (reference sequence). The CDR3 length is 16 residues. Unmatched junction bases numbered 9, after V lost 1 base and J lost 3 bases. The CDR3 loop reads CASSLFSPTGYYEQYF. For the CDR3, the DNA is TGTGCCAGCAGTTTATTCTCCCCGACAGGGTACTACGAGCAGTACTTC.

V is TRBV6-5 and J is TRBJ2-2; no clear D gene. V was shortened by 1 base and J by 7 bases, with 4 bases between the two germline ends. Germline V gene data show CDR1 as MNHEY and CDR2 as SVGAGI. The CDR3 sequence is 12 residues long. CDR3 region: CASSYFFGELFF. The CDR3, as DNA: TGTGCCAGCAGTTACTTCTTCGGGGAGCTGTTTTTT.